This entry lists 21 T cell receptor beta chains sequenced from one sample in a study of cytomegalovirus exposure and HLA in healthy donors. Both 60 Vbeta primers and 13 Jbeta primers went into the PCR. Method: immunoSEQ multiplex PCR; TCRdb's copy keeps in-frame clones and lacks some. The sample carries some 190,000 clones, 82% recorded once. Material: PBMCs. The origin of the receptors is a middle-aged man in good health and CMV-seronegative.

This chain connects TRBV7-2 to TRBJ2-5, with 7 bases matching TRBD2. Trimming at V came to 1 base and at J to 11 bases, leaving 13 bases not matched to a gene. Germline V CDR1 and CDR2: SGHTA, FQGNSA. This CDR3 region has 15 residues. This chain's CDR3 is CASSLEAGLTYEQYF. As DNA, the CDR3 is TGTGCCAGCAGCTTAGAGGCGGGACTAACCTATGAGCAGTACTTC.

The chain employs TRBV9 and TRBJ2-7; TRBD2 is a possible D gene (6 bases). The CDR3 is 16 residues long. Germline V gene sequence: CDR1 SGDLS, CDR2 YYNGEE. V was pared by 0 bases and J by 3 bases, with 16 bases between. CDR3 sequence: CASSVEAAGPYYEQYF. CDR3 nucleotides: TGTGCCAGCAGCGTAGAGGCAGCGGGCCCTTACTACGAGCAGTACTTC.

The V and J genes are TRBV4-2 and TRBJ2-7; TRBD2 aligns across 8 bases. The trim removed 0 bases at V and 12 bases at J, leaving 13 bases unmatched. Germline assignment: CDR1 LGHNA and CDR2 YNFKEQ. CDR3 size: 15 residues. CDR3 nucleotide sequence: TGTGCCAGCAGCCAAGATGAGGGGCTAGCGGGTTTTGGGTACTTC. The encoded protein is CASSQDEGLAGFGYF.

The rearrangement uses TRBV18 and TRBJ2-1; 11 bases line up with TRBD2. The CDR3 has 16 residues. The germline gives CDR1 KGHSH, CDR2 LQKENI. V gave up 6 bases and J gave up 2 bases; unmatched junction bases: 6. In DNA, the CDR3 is TGTGCCAGCTCTCCCGGACTAGCGGGCGCCTACAATGAGCAGTTCTTC. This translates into CASSPGLAGAYNEQFF.

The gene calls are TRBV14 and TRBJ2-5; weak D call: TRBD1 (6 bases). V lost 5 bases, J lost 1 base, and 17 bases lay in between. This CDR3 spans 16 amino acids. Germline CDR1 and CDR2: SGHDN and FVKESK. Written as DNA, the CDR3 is TGTGCCAGCAGCTACGGAGTAGGGGGTGGCCAAGAGACCCAGTACTTC. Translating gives CASSYGVGGGQETQYF.

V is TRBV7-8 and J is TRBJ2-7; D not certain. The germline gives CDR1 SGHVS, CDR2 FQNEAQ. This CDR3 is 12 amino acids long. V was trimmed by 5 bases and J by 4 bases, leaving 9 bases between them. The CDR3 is CASSPAVYEQYF. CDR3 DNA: TGTGCCAGCAGCCCTGCGGTTTACGAGCAGTACTTC.

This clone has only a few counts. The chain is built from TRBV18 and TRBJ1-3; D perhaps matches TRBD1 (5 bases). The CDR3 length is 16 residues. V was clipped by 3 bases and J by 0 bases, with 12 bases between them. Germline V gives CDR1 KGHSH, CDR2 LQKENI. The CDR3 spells CASSPPDTNSGNTIYF. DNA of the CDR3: TGTGCCAGCTCACCGCCGGACACGAACTCTGGAAACACCATATATTTT.

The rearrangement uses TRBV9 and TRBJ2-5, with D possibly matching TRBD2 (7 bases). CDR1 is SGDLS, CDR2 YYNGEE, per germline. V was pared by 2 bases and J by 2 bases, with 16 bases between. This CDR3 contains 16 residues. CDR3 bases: TGTGCCAGCAGCGTCGGGGGAGGGACACCACAAGAGACCCAGTACTTC. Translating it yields CASSVGGGTPQETQYF.

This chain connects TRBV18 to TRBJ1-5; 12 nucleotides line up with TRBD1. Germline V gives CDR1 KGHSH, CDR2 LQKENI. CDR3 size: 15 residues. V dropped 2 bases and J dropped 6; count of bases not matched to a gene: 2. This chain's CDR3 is CASSPGTGGFQPQHF. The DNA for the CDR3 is TGTGCCAGCTCACCAGGGACAGGGGGCTTTCAGCCCCAGCATTTT.

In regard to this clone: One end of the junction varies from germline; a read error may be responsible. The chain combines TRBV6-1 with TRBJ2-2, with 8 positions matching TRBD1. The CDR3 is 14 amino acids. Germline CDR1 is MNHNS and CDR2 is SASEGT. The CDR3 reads CVSRNRGEAGELFF. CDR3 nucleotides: TGTGTCAGCAGGAACAGGGGGGAGGCCGGGGAGCTGTTTTTT.

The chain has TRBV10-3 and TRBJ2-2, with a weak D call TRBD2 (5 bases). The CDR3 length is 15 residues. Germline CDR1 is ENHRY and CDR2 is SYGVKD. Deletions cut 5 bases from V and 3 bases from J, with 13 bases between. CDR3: CAISTTSSDTGELFF. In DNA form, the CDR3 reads TGTGCCATCAGTACTACTAGTTCTGACACCGGGGAGCTGTTTTTT.

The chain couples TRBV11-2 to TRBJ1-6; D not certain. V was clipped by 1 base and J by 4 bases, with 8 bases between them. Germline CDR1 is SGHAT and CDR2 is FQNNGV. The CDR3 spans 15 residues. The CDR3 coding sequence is TGTGCCAGCAGCTTAGTACAGCTTTATAATTCACCCCTCCACTTT. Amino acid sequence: CASSLVQLYNSPLHF.

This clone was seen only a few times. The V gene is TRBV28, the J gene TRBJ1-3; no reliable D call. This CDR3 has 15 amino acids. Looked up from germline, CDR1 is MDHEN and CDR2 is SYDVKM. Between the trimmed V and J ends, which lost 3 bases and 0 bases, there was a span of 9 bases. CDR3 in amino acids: CASSFGTTSGNTIYF. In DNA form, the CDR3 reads TGTGCCAGCAGTTTCGGAACTACCTCTGGAAACACCATATATTTT.

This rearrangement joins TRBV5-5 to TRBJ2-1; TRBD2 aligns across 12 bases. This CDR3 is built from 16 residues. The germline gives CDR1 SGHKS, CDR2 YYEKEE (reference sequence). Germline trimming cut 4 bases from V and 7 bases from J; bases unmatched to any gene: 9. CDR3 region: CASSRSLAGGLNEQFF. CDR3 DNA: TGTGCCAGCAGCCGGAGCCTAGCGGGGGGGCTTAATGAGCAGTTCTTC.

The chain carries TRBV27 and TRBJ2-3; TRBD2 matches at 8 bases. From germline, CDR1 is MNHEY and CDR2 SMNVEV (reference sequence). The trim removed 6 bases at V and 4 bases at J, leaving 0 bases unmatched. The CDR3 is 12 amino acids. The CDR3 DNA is TGTGCCAGCAGGACTAGCGCAGATACGCAGTATTTT. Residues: CASRTSADTQYF.

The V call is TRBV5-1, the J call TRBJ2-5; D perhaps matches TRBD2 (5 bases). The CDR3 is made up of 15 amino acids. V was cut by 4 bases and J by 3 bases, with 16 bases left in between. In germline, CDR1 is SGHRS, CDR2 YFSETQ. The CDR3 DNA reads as TGCGCCAGCAGCGGAGGTCGAGGAGAAAAAGAGACCCAGTACTTC. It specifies CASSGGRGEKETQYF.

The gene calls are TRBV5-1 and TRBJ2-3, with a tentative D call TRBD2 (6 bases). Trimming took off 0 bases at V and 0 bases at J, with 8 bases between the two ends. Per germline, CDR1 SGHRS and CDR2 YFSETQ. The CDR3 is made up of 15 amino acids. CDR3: CASSLAGSSTDTQYF. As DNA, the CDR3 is TGCGCCAGCAGCTTGGCCGGGAGCAGCACAGATACGCAGTATTTT.

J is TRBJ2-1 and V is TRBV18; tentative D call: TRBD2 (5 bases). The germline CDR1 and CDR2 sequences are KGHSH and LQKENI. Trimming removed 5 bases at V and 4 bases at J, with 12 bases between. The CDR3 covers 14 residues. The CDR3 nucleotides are TGTGCCAGCTCATCTAACGGACTTTACAATGAGCAGTTCTTC. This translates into CASSSNGLYNEQFF.

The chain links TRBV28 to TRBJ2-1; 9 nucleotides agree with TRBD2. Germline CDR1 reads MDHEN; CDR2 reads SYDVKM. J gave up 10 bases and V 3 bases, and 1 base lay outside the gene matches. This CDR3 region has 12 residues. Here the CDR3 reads CASSLTSGEQFF. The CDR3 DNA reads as TGTGCCAGCAGTTTGACTAGCGGAGAGCAGTTCTTC.

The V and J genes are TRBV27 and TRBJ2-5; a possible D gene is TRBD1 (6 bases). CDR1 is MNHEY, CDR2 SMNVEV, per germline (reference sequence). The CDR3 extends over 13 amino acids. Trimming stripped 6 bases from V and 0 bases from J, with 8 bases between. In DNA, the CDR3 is TGTGCCAGCAGACGGACAGACCAAGAGACCCAGTACTTC. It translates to CASRRTDQETQYF.

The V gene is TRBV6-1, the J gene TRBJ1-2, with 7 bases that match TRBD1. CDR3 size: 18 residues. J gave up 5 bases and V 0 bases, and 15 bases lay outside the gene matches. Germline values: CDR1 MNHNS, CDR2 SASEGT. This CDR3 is CASSEALRQGVRSYGYTF. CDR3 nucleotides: TGTGCCAGCAGTGAAGCGCTACGGCAGGGGGTGAGAAGTTATGGCTACACCTTC.